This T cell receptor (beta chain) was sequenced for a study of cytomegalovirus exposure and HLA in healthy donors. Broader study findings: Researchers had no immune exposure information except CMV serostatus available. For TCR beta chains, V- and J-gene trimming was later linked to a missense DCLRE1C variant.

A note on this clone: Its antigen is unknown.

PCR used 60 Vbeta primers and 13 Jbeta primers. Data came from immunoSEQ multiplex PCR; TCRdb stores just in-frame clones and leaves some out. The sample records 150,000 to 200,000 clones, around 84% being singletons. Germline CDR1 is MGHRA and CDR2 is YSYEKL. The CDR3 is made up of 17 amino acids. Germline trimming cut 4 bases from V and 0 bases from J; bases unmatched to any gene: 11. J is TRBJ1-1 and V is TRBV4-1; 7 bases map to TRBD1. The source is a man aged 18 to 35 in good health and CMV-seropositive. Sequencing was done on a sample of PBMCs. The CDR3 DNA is TGCGCCAGCAGCCTAGCCACGCCGGGACAGCTGAACACTGAAGCTTTCTTT. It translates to CASSLATPGQLNTEAFF.